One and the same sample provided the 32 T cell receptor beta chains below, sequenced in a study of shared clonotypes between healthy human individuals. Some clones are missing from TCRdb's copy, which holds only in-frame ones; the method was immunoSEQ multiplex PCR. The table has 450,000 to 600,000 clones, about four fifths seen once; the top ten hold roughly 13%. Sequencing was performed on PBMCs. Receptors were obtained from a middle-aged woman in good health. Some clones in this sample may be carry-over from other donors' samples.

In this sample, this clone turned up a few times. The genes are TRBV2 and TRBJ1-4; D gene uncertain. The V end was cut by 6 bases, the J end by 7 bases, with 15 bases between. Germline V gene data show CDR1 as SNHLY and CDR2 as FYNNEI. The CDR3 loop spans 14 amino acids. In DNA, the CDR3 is TGTGCCAGCAGCGAGACCGCTTTTAGTGAAAAACTGTTTTTT. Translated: CASSETAFSEKLFF.

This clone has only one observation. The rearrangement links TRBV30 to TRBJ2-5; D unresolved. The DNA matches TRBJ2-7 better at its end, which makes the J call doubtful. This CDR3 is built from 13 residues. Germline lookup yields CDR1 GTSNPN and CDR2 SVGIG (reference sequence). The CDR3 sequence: CAWSVGVGYEQYF. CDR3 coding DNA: TGTGCCTGGAGTGTTGGAGTTGGCTACGAGCAGTACTTC.

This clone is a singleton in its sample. Written as DNA, the CDR3 is TGTGCCAGTTGGGGGTTTGATGAAAAACTGTTTTTT. Its translation is CASWGFDEKLFF. The chain has TRBV6-1 and TRBJ1-4, with D maybe TRBD1 (5 bases). The CDR3 consists of 12 residues. V was shortened by 9 bases and J by 6 bases, with 11 bases between the two germline ends. CDR1 is MNHNS, CDR2 SASEGT, per germline.

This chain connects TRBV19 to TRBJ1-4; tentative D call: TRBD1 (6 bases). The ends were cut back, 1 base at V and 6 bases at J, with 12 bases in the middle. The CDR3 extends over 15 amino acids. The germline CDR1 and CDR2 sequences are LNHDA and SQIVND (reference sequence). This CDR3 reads CASSIVAGADEKLFF. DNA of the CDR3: TGTGCCAGTAGTATAGTGGCAGGGGCGGATGAAAAACTGTTTTTT.

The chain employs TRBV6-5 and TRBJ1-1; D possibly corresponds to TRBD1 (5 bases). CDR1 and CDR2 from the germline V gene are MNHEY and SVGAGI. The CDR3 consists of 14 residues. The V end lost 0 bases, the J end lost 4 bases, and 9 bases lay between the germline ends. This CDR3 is CASSYSLGGTEAFF. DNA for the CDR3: TGTGCCAGCAGTTACTCTCTGGGGGGCACTGAAGCTTTCTTT.

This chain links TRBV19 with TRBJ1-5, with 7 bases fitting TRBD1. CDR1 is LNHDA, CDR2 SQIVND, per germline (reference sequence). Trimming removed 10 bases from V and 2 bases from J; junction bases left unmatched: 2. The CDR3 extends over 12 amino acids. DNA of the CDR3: TGTGCCACCAGGGGGGGCAATCAGCCCCAGCATTTT. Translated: CATRGGNQPQHF. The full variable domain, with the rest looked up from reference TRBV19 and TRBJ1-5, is DGGITQSPKYLFRKEGQNVTLSCEQNLNHDAMYWYRQDPGQGLRLIYYSQIVNDFQKGDIAEGYSVSREKKESFPLTVTSAQKNPTAFYLCATRGGNQPQHFGDGTRLSIL.

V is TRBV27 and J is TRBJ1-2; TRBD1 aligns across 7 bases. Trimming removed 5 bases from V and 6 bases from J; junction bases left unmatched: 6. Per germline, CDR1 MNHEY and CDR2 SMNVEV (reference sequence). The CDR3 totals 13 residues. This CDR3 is CASSLGQNHGYTF. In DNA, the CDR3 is TGTGCCAGCAGTCTGGGACAGAACCATGGCTACACCTTC.

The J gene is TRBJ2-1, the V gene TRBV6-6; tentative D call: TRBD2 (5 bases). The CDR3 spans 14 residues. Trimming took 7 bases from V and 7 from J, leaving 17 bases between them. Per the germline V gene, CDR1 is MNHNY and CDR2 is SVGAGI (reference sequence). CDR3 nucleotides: TGTGCCAGCATGATAGCGCCGCACGCGAATGAGCAGTTCTTC. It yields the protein CASMIAPHANEQFF.

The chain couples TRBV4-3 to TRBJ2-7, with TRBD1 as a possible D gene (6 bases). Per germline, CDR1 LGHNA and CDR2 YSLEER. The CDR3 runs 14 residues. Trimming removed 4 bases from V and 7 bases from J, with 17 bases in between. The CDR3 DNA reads TGCGCCAGCAGCCCTTATTCCACAGGGAGTGAGCAGTACTTC. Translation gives CASSPYSTGSEQYF.

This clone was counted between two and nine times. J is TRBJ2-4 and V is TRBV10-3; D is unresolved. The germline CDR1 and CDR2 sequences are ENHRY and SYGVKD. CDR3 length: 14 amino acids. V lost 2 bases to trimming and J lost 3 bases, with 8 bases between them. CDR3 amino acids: CAISEGEVKNIQYF. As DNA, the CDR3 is TGTGCCATCAGTGAGGGGGAAGTCAAAAACATTCAGTACTTC.

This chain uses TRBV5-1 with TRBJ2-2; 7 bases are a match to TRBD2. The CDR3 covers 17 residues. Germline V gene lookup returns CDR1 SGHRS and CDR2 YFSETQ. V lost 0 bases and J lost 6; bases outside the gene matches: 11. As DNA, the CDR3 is TGCGCCAGCAGCTTGGGTCCTAGCGGAAATTCCCCCGGGGAGCTGTTTTTT. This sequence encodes CASSLGPSGNSPGELFF. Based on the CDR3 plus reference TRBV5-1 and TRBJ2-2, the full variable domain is KAGVTQTPRYLIKTRGQQVTLSCSPISGHRSVSWYQQTPGQGLQFLFEYFSETQRNKGNFPGRFSGRQFSNSRSEMNVSTLELGDSALYLCASSLGPSGNSPGELFFGEGSRLTVL.

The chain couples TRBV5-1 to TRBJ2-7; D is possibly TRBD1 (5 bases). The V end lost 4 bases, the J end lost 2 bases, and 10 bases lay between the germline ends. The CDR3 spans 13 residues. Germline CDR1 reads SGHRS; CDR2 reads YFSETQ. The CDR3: CASSIDRAYEQYF. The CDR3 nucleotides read TGCGCCAGCAGCATTGACAGAGCCTACGAGCAGTACTTC. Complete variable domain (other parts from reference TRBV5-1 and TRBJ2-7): KAGVTQTPRYLIKTRGQQVTLSCSPISGHRSVSWYQQTPGQGLQFLFEYFSETQRNKGNFPGRFSGRQFSNSRSEMNVSTLELGDSALYLCASSIDRAYEQYFGPGTRLTVT.

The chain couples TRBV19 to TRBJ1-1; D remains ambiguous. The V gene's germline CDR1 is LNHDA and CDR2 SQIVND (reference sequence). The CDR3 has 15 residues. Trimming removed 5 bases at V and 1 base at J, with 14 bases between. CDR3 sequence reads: CASSLSGLANTEAFF. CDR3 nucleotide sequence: TGTGCCAGTAGTCTGAGTGGGTTGGCGAACACTGAAGCTTTCTTT.

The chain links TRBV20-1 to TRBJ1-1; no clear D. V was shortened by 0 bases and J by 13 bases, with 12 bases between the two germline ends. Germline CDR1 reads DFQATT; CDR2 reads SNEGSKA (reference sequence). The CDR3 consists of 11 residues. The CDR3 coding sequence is TGCAGTGCTAGAGATCACTGGAAGGGTTTCTTT. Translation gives CSARDHWKGFF.

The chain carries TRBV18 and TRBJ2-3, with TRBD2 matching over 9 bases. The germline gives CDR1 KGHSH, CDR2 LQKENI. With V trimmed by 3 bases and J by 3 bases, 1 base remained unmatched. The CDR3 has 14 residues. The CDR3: CASSPGLATDTQYF. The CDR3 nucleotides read TGTGCCAGCTCACCCGGACTAGCGACAGATACGCAGTATTTT.

The CDR3, as DNA: TGTGCCAGCAGCTTAGCGGGGGGCTCTGTGGGACTATTGGCTACGCAGTATTTT. Translating it yields CASSLAGGSVGLLATQYF. The V and J genes are TRBV7-2 and TRBJ2-3; possible D gene TRBD2, 7 bases. V dropped 0 bases and J dropped 8 bases, with 24 bases sitting between them. The CDR3 has 18 amino acids. Germline V gene sequence: CDR1 SGHTA, CDR2 FQGNSA.

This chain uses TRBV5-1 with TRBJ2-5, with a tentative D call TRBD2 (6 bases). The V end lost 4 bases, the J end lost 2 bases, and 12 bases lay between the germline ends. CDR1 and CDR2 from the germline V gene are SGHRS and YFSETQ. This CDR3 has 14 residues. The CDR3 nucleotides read TGCGCCAGCAGCCGGGACTCCGCGCAAGAGACCCAGTACTTC. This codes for CASSRDSAQETQYF.

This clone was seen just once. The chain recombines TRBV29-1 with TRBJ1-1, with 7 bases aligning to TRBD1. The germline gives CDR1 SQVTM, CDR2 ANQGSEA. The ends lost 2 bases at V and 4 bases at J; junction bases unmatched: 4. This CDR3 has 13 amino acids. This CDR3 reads CSVEKTGTTEAFF. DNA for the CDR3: TGCAGCGTTGAAAAGACAGGGACCACTGAAGCTTTCTTT. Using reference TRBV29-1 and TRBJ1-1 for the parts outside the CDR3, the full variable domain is SAVISQKPSRDICQRGTSLTIQCQVDSQVTMMFWYRQQPGQSLTLIATANQGSEATYESGFVIDKFPISRPNLTFSTLTVSNMSPEDSSIYLCSVEKTGTTEAFFGQGTRLTVV.

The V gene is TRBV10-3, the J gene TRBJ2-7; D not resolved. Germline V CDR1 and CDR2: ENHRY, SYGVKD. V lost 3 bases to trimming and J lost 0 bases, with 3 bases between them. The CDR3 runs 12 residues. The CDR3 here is CAISDDSYEQYF. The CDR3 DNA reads TGTGCCATCAGTGACGACTCCTACGAGCAGTACTTC.

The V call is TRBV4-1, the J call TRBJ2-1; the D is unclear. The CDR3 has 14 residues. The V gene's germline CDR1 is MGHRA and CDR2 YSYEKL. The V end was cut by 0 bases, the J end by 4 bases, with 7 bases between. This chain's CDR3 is CASSQDISYNEQFF. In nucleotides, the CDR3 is TGCGCCAGCAGCCAAGATATAAGTTACAATGAGCAGTTCTTC.

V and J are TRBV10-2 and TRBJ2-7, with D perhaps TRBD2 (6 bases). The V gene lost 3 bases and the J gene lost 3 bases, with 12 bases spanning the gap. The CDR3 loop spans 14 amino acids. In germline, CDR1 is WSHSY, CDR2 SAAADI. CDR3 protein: CASSDGLGLYEQYF. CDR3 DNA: TGCGCCAGCAGTGATGGATTGGGACTCTACGAGCAGTACTTC.

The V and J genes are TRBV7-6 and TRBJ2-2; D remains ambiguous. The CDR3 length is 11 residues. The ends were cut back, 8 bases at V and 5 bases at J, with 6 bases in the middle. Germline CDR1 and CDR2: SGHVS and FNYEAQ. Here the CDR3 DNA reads TGTGCCAGCTTCCAAACCGGGGAGCTGTTTTTT. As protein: CASFQTGELFF.

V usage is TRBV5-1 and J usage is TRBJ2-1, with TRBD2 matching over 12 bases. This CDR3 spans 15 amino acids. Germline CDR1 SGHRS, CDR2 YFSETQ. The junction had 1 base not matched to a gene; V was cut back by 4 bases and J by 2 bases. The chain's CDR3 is CASSRTSGTYNEQFF. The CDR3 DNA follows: TGCGCCAGCAGCCGGACTAGCGGGACCTACAATGAGCAGTTCTTC. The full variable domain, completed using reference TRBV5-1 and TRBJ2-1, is KAGVTQTPRYLIKTRGQQVTLSCSPISGHRSVSWYQQTPGQGLQFLFEYFSETQRNKGNFPGRFSGRQFSNSRSEMNVSTLELGDSALYLCASSRTSGTYNEQFFGPGTRLTVL.

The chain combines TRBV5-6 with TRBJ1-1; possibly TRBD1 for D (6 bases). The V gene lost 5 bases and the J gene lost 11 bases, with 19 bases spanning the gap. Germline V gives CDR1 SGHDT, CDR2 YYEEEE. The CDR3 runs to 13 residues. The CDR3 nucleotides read TGTGCCAGCAGTGCCGGGAGGGGGGCGCGGGCTTTCTTT. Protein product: CASSAGRGARAFF.

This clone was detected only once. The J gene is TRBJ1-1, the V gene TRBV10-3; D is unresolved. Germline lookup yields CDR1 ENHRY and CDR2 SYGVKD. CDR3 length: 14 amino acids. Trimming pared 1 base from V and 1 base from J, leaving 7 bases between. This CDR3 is CAISECIPNTEAFF. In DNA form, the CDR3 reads TGTGCCATCAGTGAGTGCATACCGAACACTGAAGCTTTCTTT.

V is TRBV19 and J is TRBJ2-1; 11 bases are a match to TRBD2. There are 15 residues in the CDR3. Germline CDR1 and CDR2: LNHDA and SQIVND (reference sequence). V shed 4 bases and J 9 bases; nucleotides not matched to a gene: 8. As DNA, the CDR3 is TGTGCCAGTAGTACAACTAGCGGGAGTTCGTCTGAGCAGTTCTTC. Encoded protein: CASSTTSGSSSEQFF.

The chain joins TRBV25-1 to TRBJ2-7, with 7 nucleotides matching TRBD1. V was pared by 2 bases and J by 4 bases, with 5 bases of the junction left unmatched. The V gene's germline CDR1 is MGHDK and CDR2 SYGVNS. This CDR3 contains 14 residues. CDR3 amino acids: CASSEPAGGYEQYF. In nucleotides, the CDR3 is TGTGCCAGCAGTGAACCGGCAGGGGGTTACGAGCAGTACTTC.

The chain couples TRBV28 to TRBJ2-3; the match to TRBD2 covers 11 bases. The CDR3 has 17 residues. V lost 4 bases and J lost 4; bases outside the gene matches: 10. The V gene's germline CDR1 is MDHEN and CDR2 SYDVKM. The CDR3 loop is CASSSTRLAGYSDTQYF. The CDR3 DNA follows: TGTGCCAGCAGTTCTACCCGACTAGCGGGATATTCAGATACGCAGTATTTT.

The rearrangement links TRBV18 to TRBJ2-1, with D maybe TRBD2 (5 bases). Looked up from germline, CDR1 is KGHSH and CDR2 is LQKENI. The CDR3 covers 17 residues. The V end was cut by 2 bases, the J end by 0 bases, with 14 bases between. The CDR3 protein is CASSPTEAASSYNEQFF. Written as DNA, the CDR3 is TGTGCCAGCTCACCAACGGAGGCGGCGAGCTCCTACAATGAGCAGTTCTTC.

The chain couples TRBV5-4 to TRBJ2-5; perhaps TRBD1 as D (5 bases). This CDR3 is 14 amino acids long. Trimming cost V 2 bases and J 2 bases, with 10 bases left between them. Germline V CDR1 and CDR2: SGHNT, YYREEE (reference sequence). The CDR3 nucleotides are TGTGCCAGCAGCTTTTCCCAGGGACAAGAGACCCAGTACTTC. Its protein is CASSFSQGQETQYF.

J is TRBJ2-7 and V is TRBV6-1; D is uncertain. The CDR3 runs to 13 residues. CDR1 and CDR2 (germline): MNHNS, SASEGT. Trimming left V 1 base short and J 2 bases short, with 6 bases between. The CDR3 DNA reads TGTGCCAGCAGTGAAGGGAAAACCTACGAGCAGTACTTC. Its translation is CASSEGKTYEQYF.

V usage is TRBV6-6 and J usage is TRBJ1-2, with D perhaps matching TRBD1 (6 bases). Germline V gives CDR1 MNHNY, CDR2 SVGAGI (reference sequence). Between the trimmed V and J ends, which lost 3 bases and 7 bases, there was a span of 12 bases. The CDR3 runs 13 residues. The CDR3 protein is CASSYGGAGGYTF. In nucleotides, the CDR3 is TGTGCCAGCAGTTATGGGGGGGCGGGTGGCTACACCTTC.